This is a list of T cell receptor beta chains from one sample in a study of PD-L1 blockade in urothelial cancer. TCRdb's table, derived via immunoSEQ multiplex PCR, lists solely in-frame clones and lacks some. The sample includes under 70,000 clones, roughly 86% of them seen just once. The source was PBMCs, collected around atezolizumab (anti-PD-L1) treatment. Every receptor here comes from a man between 60 and 75 years old with urothelial cancer. Each CDR3 is given without its conserved first and last residue.

>TRBV29-1
SVDTSGGAYEQF
>TRBV19
ASSNPGQGYEQY
>TRBV6-6
ASSYPEPGLFGYT
>TRBV6-6
ASSPKDGGNEKLF
>TRBV6-5
ASSYRRTDQPQH
>TRBV6-5
ATNPPGRVNTEAF
>TRBV19
ASMGQETTDTQY
>TRBV28
ASSWVGTGNYEQY
>TRBV11-2
ASSLAGDGELF
>TRBV6-5
ASSYAGSSYEQY
>TRBV28
ASRPPQDTGYSGNTIY
>TRBV7-2
ASSLRGQGITTDTQY
>TRBV30
AWSVRAGDAEAF
>TRBV19
ATLSGPSTDTQY
>TRBV5-4
ASSLVGAQETQY
>TRBV19
ASSRAGEEYEQY
>TRBV11-2
ASSIRDRATRAF
>TRBV5-4
ASSKGTSFQETQY
>TRBV9
ASSIDRGLTGELF
>TRBV9
ASSPRTGYGYT
>TRBV5-1
ASSQGQGYGYT
>TRBV30
AWLTGANEQF
>TRBV11-2
ASSLDPGPYEQY
>TRBV6-6
ASSHRQGENEKLF
>TRBV23-1
ASTHRGNEKLF
>TRBV5-1
ASSPGLAGMIDTQY
>TRBV9
ASSVGPARDSPLH
>TRBV19
ASRRTGLADTQY
>TRBV2
ASSPDRDFYEQY
>TRBV7-9
ASRGQPNEKLF
>TRBV7-2
ASSLRAADIQY
>TRBV30
AWSYQRGGPDTQY
>TRBV5-1
ASSQPGTAQETQY
>TRBV6-1
ASMSRTGVSYEQY
>TRBV7-2
ASSSDIKLF
>TRBV23-1
ASSQGQGFGNQPQH
>TRBV9
ASSALSGGTDTQY
>TRBV7-6
ASSPGGHQETQY
>TRBV6-1
ASSIRRSVGTEAF
>TRBV4-1
ASSQGLLNRGSYEQY
>TRBV6-5
ASNRGDTEAF
>TRBV7-2
ASSQAGTGGTQY
>TRBV5-8
ASSFAGGNYEQY
>TRBV25-1
ASRKTGSNYEQY
>TRBV7-6
ASSRIAGKYNEQF
>TRBV11-2
ASSFWDSNTGELF
>TRBV5-1
ASRPQPSGNQPQH
>TRBV4-2
ASSQDLTGLYEQY
>TRBV23-1
ASSQSGGVTDEKLF
>TRBV11-3
ASSLSLDSYNEQF
>TRBV11-3
ASSLEGGNEQF
>TRBV9
ASSVTGDRPRNSPLH